This T cell receptor beta chain was documented in a study of blood T cells in healthy people across ages. This CDR3 is 15 amino acids long. CDR1 is SGHVS, CDR2 FQNEAQ, per germline. This clonotype was detected only a few times. The target antigen is unknown. Compared with germline, one end of the junction differs, possibly owing to a read error. Using a J-beta primer mix together with a sample-barcoded 5' primer, a second PCR was run for roughly 7 to 11 cycles. TCRdb processed the 5' RACE reads anew with MiXCR; each CDR3 protein has one entry. The data contain approximately 800,000 distinct CDR3 sequences, roughly 25% of them singletons. Study-wide results and limits: Comparison with aged donors showed that long-lived donors had more naive CD4+ cells and higher diversity.

These data were also reused for a study on T cells of mothers and their children. That study adds: Sequencing got over 8 million TCR beta CDR3 reads from each mother and some 3 million from each child. Thymic selection molds TCR recombination output in a comparable way in related and unrelated pairs. No clones detected were persistent microchimeric T cell clones.

The sequencing sample was made of blood. The chain couples TRBV7-8 to TRBJ2-1, with 10 bases aligning to TRBD2. The sequence derives from a boy between 5 and 17 years old in good health. For the CDR3, the DNA is TGTACCAGCAGCGCTCGGACTAGCGGCTACAATGAGCAGTTCTTC. Translation: CTSSARTSGYNEQFF.